Sequencing of this TCR beta chain was carried out in a study of identical twins. Trimming left V 4 bases short and J 2 bases short, with 14 bases between. CDR3 length: 15 residues. Looked up from germline, CDR1 is SEHNR and CDR2 is FQNEAQ (reference sequence). Study observations and caveats: Recombination models fit unrelated individuals' TCR alpha sharing but underestimated twins'.

This clonotype was observed a few times. What it binds is not known. Each CDR3 protein is one row after TCRdb ran MiXCR on the 5' RACE reads. The data show 750,000 to 950,000 distinct CDR3 sequences, roughly 12% seen once. A further study also used this sample, focusing on yellow fever vaccine responses in identical twins.

The source material was PBMCs. V gene TRBV7-9 combines with J gene TRBJ2-5, with D unclear. The sequence came from a woman younger than 30 in good health. In nucleotides, the CDR3 is TGTGCCAGCAGCTATCCTGACTGGTCGCAAGAGACCCAGTACTTC. Translation gives CASSYPDWSQETQYF. The variable domain in full, with the rest retrieved from reference TRBV7-9 and TRBJ2-5, is DTGVSQNPRHKITKRGQNVTFRCDPISEHNRLYWYRQTLGQGPEFLTYFQNEAQLEKSRLLSDRFSAERPKGSFSTLEIQRTEQGDSAMYLCASSYPDWSQETQYFGPGTRLLVL.